The clone carrying this T cell receptor (beta chain) was found many times. Its antigen remains unidentified. This entry is derived from a study of neurological immune-mediated disorders. Overall study findings and caveats: Neither clinical nor MRI features were associated with the multiple sclerosis repertoire cluster.

The cDNA was produced through 5'RACE with 10-nucleotide random UMIs. Every sequencing run gave over 170 million TCR-beta sequences, taken from 15-18 subjects. TCRdb called the 5' RACE reads again in MiXCR, with one record for every CDR3 protein. The sample holds 90,000 to 150,000 distinct CDR3 sequences, about 3.4% seen once. CDR3 length: 21 amino acids. J was trimmed by 2 bases and V by 0 bases; bases with no gene match: 14. CDR1 and CDR2 from the germline V gene are SEHNR and FQNEAQ (reference sequence). The clonotype comes from a woman in her 30s with multiple sclerosis. Sequenced material: PBMCs. This chain uses TRBV7-9 with TRBJ2-1; 12 bases fit TRBD2. The CDR3 reads CASSLASRWTSGMRAYNEQFF. Here the CDR3 DNA reads TGTGCCAGCAGCTTAGCATCTAGATGGACTAGCGGGATGAGGGCCTACAATGAGCAGTTCTTC. Complete variable domain (other parts from reference TRBV7-9 and TRBJ2-1): DTGVSQNPRHKITKRGQNVTFRCDPISEHNRLYWYRQTLGQGPEFLTYFQNEAQLEKSRLLSDRFSAERPKGSFSTLEIQRTEQGDSAMYLCASSLASRWTSGMRAYNEQFFGPGTRLTVL.